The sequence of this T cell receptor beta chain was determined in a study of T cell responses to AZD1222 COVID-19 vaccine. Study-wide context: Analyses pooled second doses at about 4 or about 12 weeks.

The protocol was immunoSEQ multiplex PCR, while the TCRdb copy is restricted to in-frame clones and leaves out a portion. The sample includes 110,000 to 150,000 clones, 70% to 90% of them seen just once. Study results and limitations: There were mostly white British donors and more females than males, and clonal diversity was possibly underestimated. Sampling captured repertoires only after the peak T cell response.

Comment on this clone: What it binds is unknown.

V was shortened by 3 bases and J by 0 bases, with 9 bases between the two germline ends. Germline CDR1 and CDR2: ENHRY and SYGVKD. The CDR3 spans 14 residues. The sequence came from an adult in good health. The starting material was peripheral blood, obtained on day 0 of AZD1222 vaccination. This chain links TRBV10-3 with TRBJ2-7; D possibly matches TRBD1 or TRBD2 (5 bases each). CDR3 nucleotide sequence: TGTGCCATCAGTGATGGGGGTAACTCCTACGAGCAGTACTTC. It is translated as CAISDGGNSYEQYF.